Below, 14 T cell receptor beta chains from the same sample are listed, as sequenced in a study of blood T cell repertoires in COVID-19. The protocol was immunoSEQ multiplex PCR, while the TCRdb copy is restricted to in-frame clones and leaves out a portion. The table lists around 310,000 clones, 90% of them singletons. Material: peripheral blood. These receptor sequences come from a woman in her twenties or thirties with COVID-19, enrolled during active disease.

The V and J genes are TRBV19 and TRBJ2-7; 9 bases align to TRBD2. J gave up 0 bases and V 7 bases, and 7 bases lay outside the gene matches. Germline loops: CDR1 LNHDA, CDR2 SQIVND (reference sequence). The CDR3 covers 15 residues. The CDR3 DNA follows: TGTGCCAGTACCCCTAGCGGGACGAGCTCCTACGAGCAGTACTTC. Its protein product is CASTPSGTSSYEQYF.

The chain has TRBV2 and TRBJ1-1, with D unresolved. CDR1 is SNHLY, CDR2 FYNNEI, per germline. The V end lost 8 bases, the J end lost 4 bases, and 8 bases lay between the germline ends. The CDR3 covers 11 residues. The DNA of the CDR3 is TGTGCCAGCGGTGGCGTCACTGAAGCTTTCTTT. Residues: CASGGVTEAFF.

J is TRBJ2-5 and V is TRBV19, with 8 positions matching TRBD2. The V gene end was trimmed by 5 bases and the J gene end by 1 base; junction bases not matched to a gene: 9. The germline gives CDR1 LNHDA, CDR2 SQIVND (reference sequence). The CDR3 covers 16 residues. The CDR3 sequence: CASSRATSGTQETQYF. The CDR3 DNA reads as TGTGCCAGTAGTCGAGCCACTAGCGGAACCCAAGAGACCCAGTACTTC.

With regard to this clone: Additional DNA sequences in this sample encode the identical CDR3. This chain connects TRBV24-1 to TRBJ2-5, with D maybe TRBD2 (5 bases). CDR1 is KGHDR and CDR2 is SFDVKD in the germline V gene. There are 14 residues in the CDR3. Trimming removed 1 base from V and 3 bases from J, with 8 bases in between. CDR3 coding DNA: TGTGCCACCAGTGATTTAGGAGGAAAAGAGACCCAGTACTTC. Its protein is CATSDLGGKETQYF.

The V gene is TRBV7-2, the J gene TRBJ2-7; 12 nucleotides align to TRBD2. In germline, CDR1 is SGHTA, CDR2 FQGNSA. This CDR3 spans 19 amino acids. With V trimmed by 5 bases and J by 3 bases, 17 bases remained unmatched. In DNA form, the CDR3 reads TGTGCCAGCAGCGCGCAATACAGGGTGACTAGCGGGAGTTACTACGAGCAGTACTTC. Its translation: CASSAQYRVTSGSYYEQYF.

About this clone itself: This same CDR3 is encoded by further DNA sequences in the sample. V gene TRBV7-9 combines with J gene TRBJ1-5; unclear D gene. Trimming took 2 bases from V and 3 from J, leaving 5 bases between them. Looked up from germline, CDR1 is SEHNR and CDR2 is FQNEAQ (reference sequence). The length of the CDR3 is 13 residues. The CDR3 sequence: CASSLSSNQPQHF. As DNA, the CDR3 is TGTGCCAGCAGCTTAAGCTCCAATCAGCCCCAGCATTTT.

This clone was found a few times. V and J are TRBV4-1 and TRBJ1-1; 12 bases are shared with TRBD1. The V and J ends lost 4 bases and 3 bases, in that order; junction bases with no gene match: 12. The CDR3 contains 18 residues. In germline, CDR1 is MGHRA, CDR2 YSYEKL. The CDR3 region has the DNA TGCGCCAGCAGCCCCAGGGGGACAGGGGGCAAGGAGGACACTGAAGCTTTCTTT. It yields the protein CASSPRGTGGKEDTEAFF.

The V and J genes are TRBV4-2 and TRBJ2-4; D is possibly TRBD2 (6 bases). CDR1 is LGHNA and CDR2 is YNFKEQ in the germline V gene. CDR3 length: 14 residues. Trimming cost V 5 bases and J 9 bases, with 17 bases left between them. The CDR3 DNA follows: TGTGCCAGCAGCGAGCCGGGACTCAAAGGCATTCAGTACTTC. This gives the protein CASSEPGLKGIQYF.

The chain employs TRBV18 and TRBJ2-1, with D hard to call. The CDR3 length is 15 residues. Germline loops: CDR1 KGHSH, CDR2 LQKENI. V lost 3 bases and J 6 bases, leaving 15 bases between the germline ends. CDR3 DNA sequence: TGTGCCAGCTCACCCCGGATAGCTGTCGGCAATGAGCAGTTCTTC. Translating gives CASSPRIAVGNEQFF.

This chain uses TRBV5-8 with TRBJ2-7; D uncertain. Germline loops: CDR1 SGHTS, CDR2 YDEGEE. The CDR3 runs 12 residues. V lost 7 bases, J lost 1 base, and 9 bases lay in between. The CDR3 protein is CASLADSYEQYF. In nucleotides, the CDR3 is TGTGCCAGCCTGGCGGATTCCTACGAGCAGTACTTC.

This chain uses TRBV5-4 with TRBJ2-7; D perhaps matches TRBD2 (6 bases). CDR1 and CDR2 (germline): SGHNT, YYREEE (reference sequence). The CDR3 loop spans 14 amino acids. Trimming left V 0 bases short and J 2 bases short, with 9 bases between. The CDR3 is CASSLGTGAYEQYF. The CDR3, as DNA: TGTGCCAGCAGCTTGGGGACGGGAGCCTACGAGCAGTACTTC.

The gene calls are TRBV6-5 and TRBJ1-1; D ambiguous. Trimming removed 2 bases from V and 3 bases from J, with 10 bases in between. CDR1 and CDR2 from the germline V gene are MNHEY and SVGAGI. The length of the CDR3 is 14 residues. Here the CDR3 reads CASSYSGGDTEAFF. CDR3 DNA: TGTGCCAGCAGTTACAGCGGTGGGGACACTGAAGCTTTCTTT.

The gene calls are TRBV6-5 and TRBJ2-5; TRBD2 aligns across 8 bases. V was clipped by 6 bases and J by 4 bases; unmatched bases: 4. The CDR3 runs to 13 residues. Per the germline V gene, CDR1 is MNHEY and CDR2 is SVGAGI. CDR3 amino acids: CASSRGGIETQYF. CDR3 sequence (DNA): TGTGCCAGCAGCCGGGGGGGGATAGAGACCCAGTACTTC.

The rearrangement joins TRBV2 to TRBJ1-1; 8 nucleotides match TRBD1. V shed 3 bases, J shed 7 bases, and the junction held 13 bases outside the gene matches. Germline CDR1 SNHLY, CDR2 FYNNEI. This CDR3 region has 16 residues. DNA of the CDR3: TGTGCCAGCAGTGACCCTCAACAGGGGGTGAACGTTGAAGCTTTCTTT. Translated, it gives CASSDPQQGVNVEAFF.